Following are 23 T cell receptor beta chains from one sample sequenced in a study of Ad26.COV2.S vaccination and SARS-CoV-2 variants. Profiled with immunoSEQ multiplex PCR; TCRdb holds only in-frame clones, not every one. This sample yields a few hundred thousand clones, of which over 80% are seen a single time; around 1.8% belongs to the top ten. The treatment denotes: roughly 19 received Ad26.COV2.S at low or high dose, single or two shots; roughly 5 received placebo; per-sample allocation not given. Specimen acquisition occurred on day 63 following the initial vaccine or placebo injection. The sequenced sample was peripheral blood, obtained in a trial of Ad26.COV2.S vaccine versus placebo. These receptors were taken from a person between 18 and 60 years old who received the Ad26.COV2.S COVID-19 vaccine or a placebo.

The CDR3 spells CASSQYLPGQGEKLFF. The DNA of the CDR3 is TGTGCCAGCAGCCAATACTTACCGGGACAGGGGGAAAAACTGTTTTTT. V and J are TRBV14 and TRBJ1-4, with 10 bases matching TRBD1. There are 16 residues in the CDR3. Germline assignment: CDR1 SGHDN and CDR2 FVKESK. The trim removed 2 bases at V and 8 bases at J, leaving 8 bases unmatched.

The chain joins TRBV28 to TRBJ1-1, with D possibly TRBD1 on 6 matching bases. The V and J ends lost 6 bases and 4 bases respectively, with 9 bases between them. In germline, CDR1 is MDHEN, CDR2 SYDVKM. This CDR3 contains 12 residues. Written as DNA, the CDR3 is TGTGCCAGCAGACTAGGGGGCACTGAAGCTTTCTTT. Translation: CASRLGGTEAFF.

J is TRBJ1-3 and V is TRBV2; TRBD1 agrees at 10 bases. CDR3 length: 15 residues. The germline CDR1 and CDR2 sequences are SNHLY and FYNNEI. The J segment lost 1 base and the V segment lost 6 bases, leaving 3 bases of the junction unmatched. CDR3 DNA: TGTGCCAGCAGGAGACAGGGGGCATCTGGAAACACCATATATTTT. It specifies CASRRQGASGNTIYF.

This clone was counted between two and nine times. The rearrangement uses TRBV9 and TRBJ1-2; D is undetermined. V was clipped by 3 bases and J by 1 base, with 1 base between them. Germline V lookup: CDR1 SGDLS, CDR2 YYNGEE. The CDR3 sequence is 11 residues long. Here the CDR3 reads CASSGNYGYTF. The DNA of the CDR3 is TGTGCCAGCAGCGGTAACTATGGCTACACCTTC.

This chain uses TRBV3-1 (or the pseudogene TRBV3-2) with TRBJ1-1; D unresolved. Trimming removed 4 bases at V and 1 base at J, with 10 bases between. This CDR3 spans 14 amino acids. Germline V lookup: CDR1 LGHDT, CDR2 YNNKEL (reference sequence). CDR3 in amino acids: CASSLLTTNTEAFF. CDR3 nucleotide sequence: TGTGCCAGCAGCCTACTGACCACGAACACTGAAGCTTTCTTT.

V gene TRBV4-1 combines with J gene TRBJ2-7; 12 nucleotides line up with TRBD2. Trimming cost V 2 bases and J 7 bases; bases outside gene matches: 9. The CDR3 totals 16 residues. Germline CDR1 MGHRA, CDR2 YSYEKL. The CDR3 nucleotides are TGCGCCAGCAGCCAAACGACCGGACTAGCGGGGTATGAGCAGTACTTC. Amino acid sequence: CASSQTTGLAGYEQYF.

The chain employs TRBV30 and TRBJ1-1, with no clear D. There are 11 residues in the CDR3. Trimming removed 2 bases at V and 3 bases at J, with 4 bases between. CDR1 and CDR2 from the germline V gene are GTSNPN and SVGIG (reference sequence). The DNA for the CDR3 is TGTGCCTGGAGTAGTGACACTGAAGCTTTCTTT. Residues: CAWSSDTEAFF.

This clone showed up just a few times. V usage is TRBV18 and J usage is TRBJ2-7; D might be TRBD1 or TRBD2, each matching 5 bases. Trimming removed 8 bases from V and 9 bases from J, with 26 bases in between. CDR3 size: 15 residues. Germline-derived CDR1 and CDR2 are KGHSH and LQKENI. The CDR3, as DNA: TGTGCCAGCACGCGCCGAGGGCAGGGCACTGAAGGGCAGTACTTC. Translated: CASTRRGQGTEGQYF.

The chain is built from TRBV5-4 and TRBJ1-6, with D perhaps matching TRBD1 (6 bases). The V and J ends lost 2 bases and 5 bases respectively, with 8 bases between them. The CDR3 runs to 14 residues. Looked up from germline, CDR1 is SGHNT and CDR2 is YYREEE (reference sequence). CDR3 protein: CASSLGGNNSPLHF. As DNA, the CDR3 is TGTGCCAGCAGCTTAGGGGGGAATAATTCACCCCTCCACTTT.

The chain has TRBV10-3 and TRBJ1-1; D remains unclear. The CDR3 totals 14 residues. V shed 6 bases and J shed 2 bases, with 13 bases lying between them. Germline lookup yields CDR1 ENHRY and CDR2 SYGVKD. DNA for the CDR3: TGTGCCATCAGGCCAAGACTGGGAAACACTGAAGCTTTCTTT. Its translation is CAIRPRLGNTEAFF.

The rearrangement links TRBV7-8 to TRBJ2-7; D possibly uses TRBD1 or TRBD2 (5 bases each). V was shortened by 2 bases and J by 6 bases, with 17 bases between the two germline ends. This CDR3 is built from 15 residues. Looked up from germline, CDR1 is SGHVS and CDR2 is FQNEAQ. CDR3 in amino acids: CASSLLGLGGSEQYF. DNA for the CDR3: TGTGCCAGCAGCTTACTGGGGCTCGGAGGCTCCGAGCAGTACTTC.

V usage is TRBV4-3 and J usage is TRBJ2-7; D is uncertain. V lost 1 base and J 5 bases, leaving 9 bases between the germline ends. The germline V gene has CDR1 LGHNA and CDR2 YSLEER. This CDR3 region has 13 residues. Written as DNA, the CDR3 is TGCGCCAGCAGCCAAGGAGATGTAGACGAGCAGTACTTC. Translating it yields CASSQGDVDEQYF.

The chain employs TRBV6-5 and TRBJ2-2, with 9 positions matching TRBD1. This CDR3 region has 13 residues. CDR1 MNHEY and CDR2 SVGAGI come from the germline V gene. Unmatched junction bases numbered 3, after V lost 10 bases and J lost 3 bases. The CDR3 protein is CAIRDRDTGELFF. The CDR3 nucleotides are TGTGCCATCCGGGACAGGGACACCGGGGAGCTGTTTTTT.

The chain uses TRBV6-5 and TRBJ1-4, with D maybe TRBD1 (6 bases). This CDR3 is built from 14 residues. Trimming cost V 8 bases and J 5 bases, with 15 bases left between them. Germline CDR1 reads MNHEY; CDR2 reads SVGAGI. The CDR3 reads CASGKQRGNEKLFF. For the CDR3, the DNA is TGTGCCAGCGGGAAACAGAGGGGGAATGAAAAACTGTTTTTT.

This chain joins TRBV4-1 and TRBJ2-3; D gene unclear. CDR3 size: 13 residues. Per germline, CDR1 MGHRA and CDR2 YSYEKL. Trimming shortened V by 4 bases and J by 4 bases, and 9 bases separated the two germline ends. DNA of the CDR3: TGCGCCAGCAGCCCCCCGCGATCAGATACGCAGTATTTT. The encoded protein is CASSPPRSDTQYF.

The chain joins TRBV10-1 to TRBJ1-1; no reliable D call. Germline lookup yields CDR1 WNHNN and CDR2 SYGVQD (reference sequence). V was trimmed by 2 bases and J by 1 base, leaving 11 bases between them. This CDR3 has 15 amino acids. The CDR3 bases are TGCGCCAGCAGTGAGAACCCGGGAAGGAACACTGAAGCTTTCTTT. This translates into CASSENPGRNTEAFF.

This sequence joins TRBV5-8 and TRBJ2-3, with 11 bases identical to TRBD2. Germline-derived CDR1 and CDR2 are SGHTS and YDEGEE. J was trimmed by 5 bases and V by 4 bases; bases with no gene match: 18. The CDR3 sequence is 19 residues long. In DNA form, the CDR3 reads TGTGCCAGCAGCCCTACCGGAGAAGTAGCGGGGGGGCAGGAAGATACGCAGTATTTT. Translation: CASSPTGEVAGGQEDTQYF.

The chain combines TRBV20-1 with TRBJ1-2; 9 bases agree with TRBD1. This CDR3 spans 20 amino acids. The junction had 24 bases not matched to a gene; V was cut back by 3 bases and J by 4 bases. Per the germline V gene, CDR1 is DFQATT and CDR2 is SNEGSKA (reference sequence). The CDR3 region is CSASISLWRTGGASRYGYTF. In DNA, the CDR3 is TGCAGTGCTAGTATTTCTCTTTGGAGAACAGGGGGCGCCTCACGCTATGGCTACACCTTC.

This rearrangement joins TRBV19 to TRBJ1-1; D not certain. Germline loops: CDR1 LNHDA, CDR2 SQIVND (reference sequence). This CDR3 contains 14 residues. V shed 7 bases and J shed 1 base, with 13 bases lying between them. CDR3 sequence (DNA): TGTGCCAGTATTGTAGGGCAGACGAACACTGAAGCTTTCTTT. Translated, it gives CASIVGQTNTEAFF.

A single count supports this clone. This chain uses TRBV19 with TRBJ2-3; the match to TRBD1 covers 7 bases. There are 15 residues in the CDR3. Germline V CDR1 and CDR2: LNHDA, SQIVND (reference sequence). V lost 7 bases, J lost 2 bases, and 9 bases stayed unmatched. CDR3 region: CASTVGTADTDTQYF. The CDR3 coding sequence is TGTGCCAGTACAGTTGGGACAGCCGACACAGATACGCAGTATTTT.

This chain uses TRBV7-9 with TRBJ2-2; a weak D match, TRBD1 (6 bases). The V and J ends lost 2 bases and 3 bases respectively, with 13 bases between them. The length of the CDR3 is 16 residues. CDR1 and CDR2 from the germline V gene are SEHNR and FQNEAQ (reference sequence). Written as DNA, the CDR3 is TGTGCCAGCAGCTTACTGGGACACAAATACACCGGGGAGCTGTTTTTT. This sequence encodes CASSLLGHKYTGELFF.

The chain carries TRBV20-1 and TRBJ2-3, with D perhaps given as TRBD1 or TRBD2 (6 bases each). Germline CDR1 reads DFQATT; CDR2 reads SNEGSKA (reference sequence). CDR3 length: 16 residues. V was shortened by 3 bases and J by 1 base, with 17 bases between the two germline ends. The CDR3 DNA reads TGCAGTGCTAGTTTAGTTGACAGGAGGGGCACAGATACGCAGTATTTT. Its protein product is CSASLVDRRGTDTQYF.

CDR3 region: CASSQDRRGQGTEAFF. CDR3 nucleotide sequence: TGTGCCAGCAGCCAAGATCGGAGGGGACAAGGGACTGAAGCTTTCTTT. This chain joins TRBV3-1 (or the pseudogene TRBV3-2) and TRBJ1-1; D may be TRBD1 (6 bases). Germline V gives CDR1 LGHDT, CDR2 YNNKEL (reference sequence). This CDR3 is built from 16 residues. The germline V and J ends were trimmed by 0 bases and 5 bases, with 16 bases remaining between them.